This T cell receptor (beta chain) appears in the sequencing data of a study of cytomegalovirus exposure and HLA in healthy donors. Germline V gene data show CDR1 as SGHVS and CDR2 as FNYEAQ. The CDR3 length is 16 residues. The ends were cut back, 0 bases at V and 9 bases at J, with 15 bases in the middle. 13 Jbeta primers and 60 Vbeta primers were used for the PCR. Using immunoSEQ multiplex PCR, the repertoire was profiled, and TCRdb retains in-frame clones only, with some absent. This sample yields under 200,000 clones, of which 75% to 90% are seen a single time; approximately 2.1% belongs to the top ten.

The receptor's source is a woman younger than 35 in good health and CMV-seronegative. Sequenced material: PBMCs. The chain carries TRBV7-6 and TRBJ1-6; D not resolved. The CDR3 spells CASSLAPAPGSSPLHF. CDR3 coding DNA: TGTGCCAGCAGCTTAGCCCCGGCCCCCGGGAGTTCACCCCTCCACTTT.